The T cell receptor beta chain under discussion was sequenced for a study of vaccination effects on CD4 cells after COVID-19. Study as a whole: About 2 million PBMC were placed in each well, which was supplemented with 10 IU/ml IL-2 and approximately 10 ug/ml peptides.

Broader study findings: Cross-reactivity toward common cold coronaviruses was confined to only 1 of 255 vaccine-induced clones in healthy vaccinees.

Remarks on this clone: Its antigen is currently unknown.

The culture ran for 10 days before CD4+ T cells were isolated. Every participant took two doses of the BNT162b2 or mRNA-1273 vaccine. Researchers swapped half the medium for IL-2 medium on both days 3 and 7. Generated by immunoSEQ multiplex PCR, the TCRdb table keeps only in-frame clones and is missing some. The sample records approximately 74,000 clones, around 69% being singletons. CDR3 length: 14 residues. V was shortened by 4 bases and J by 0 bases, with 7 bases between the two germline ends. The germline V gene has CDR1 SGHRS and CDR2 YFSETQ. The sequences come from CD4+ T cells from PBMCs cultured without peptide, collected after COVID-19 vaccination. The clonotype was recovered from a human donor who received a COVID-19 vaccine. The chain has TRBV5-1 and TRBJ2-2; D gene uncertain. CDR3 loop: CASSDTPNTGELFF. CDR3 in DNA: TGCGCCAGCAGCGACACTCCGAACACCGGGGAGCTGTTTTTT.